These T cell receptor beta chains were read from a single sample in a study of human T cells and chemical hapten exposure. TCRdb reprocessed the 5' RACE reads via MiXCR and lists one record per CDR3 protein. The sample has more than 75,000 distinct CDR3 sequences, roughly 15% seen once. All receptors derive from a female donor in good health. CDR3s include the opening cysteine and the closing phenylalanine or tryptophan. A D gene is named only where the DNA matches it firmly. Clone size is given for some rows only: seen once, a few or many times, or a class if the clone is expanded.

D gene | J gene | clone size | V gene | CDR3 protein | CDR3 DNA
TRBD1 | TRBJ2-3 | few | TRBV29-1 | CSVVQGAGTDTQYF | TGCAGCGTGGTACAGGGGGCGGGCACAGATACGCAGTATTTT
TRBD1 | TRBJ2-7 | few | TRBV12-5 | CASGPGGYEQYF | TGTGCTAGTGGTCCAGGGGGCTACGAGCAGTACTTC
- | TRBJ1-1 | few | TRBV10-3 | CAISGPNTEAFF | TGTGCCATCAGCGGGCCCAACACTGAAGCTTTCTTT
TRBD1 | TRBJ1-6 | - | TRBV5-1 | CASSVMDRTNSPLHF | TGCGCCAGCAGCGTCATGGACAGGACTAATTCACCCCTCCACTTT
TRBD1 | TRBJ1-1 | few | TRBV12-3/TRBV12-4 | CASSSYRQGNTEAFF | TGTGCCAGCAGCTCCTACAGACAGGGCAACACTGAAGCTTTCTTT
- | TRBJ1-2 | few | TRBV20-1 | CSASVAGYGYTF | TGCAGTGCTAGTGTGGCAGGTTATGGCTACACCTTC
TRBD1 | TRBJ1-4 | - | TRBV15 | CATSRGQVNEKLFF | TGTGCCACCAGCCGGGGACAGGTTAACGAAAAACTGTTTTTT
TRBD1 | TRBJ2-5 | few | TRBV29-1 | CSVGSGGFETQYF | TGCAGCGTTGGTTCAGGGGGCTTCGAGACCCAGTACTTC
- | TRBJ2-1 | many | TRBV20-1 | CSASRGDEQFF | TGCAGTGCTAGCCGCGGCGATGAGCAGTTCTTC
TRBD2 | TRBJ2-5 | - | TRBV5-1 | CASSLVVAGDWKETQYF | TGCGCCAGCAGCTTGGTGGTAGCGGGAGACTGGAAAGAGACCCAGTACTTC
- | TRBJ1-5 | - | TRBV10-1 | CARAKPGPRKPQHF | TGCGCCAGAGCAAAACCGGGACCGCGGAAGCCCCAGCATTTT
- | TRBJ2-2 | few | TRBV7-2 | CASSLDDVAEGELFF | TGTGCCAGCAGCTTAGATGATGTCGCTGAAGGGGAGCTGTTTTTT